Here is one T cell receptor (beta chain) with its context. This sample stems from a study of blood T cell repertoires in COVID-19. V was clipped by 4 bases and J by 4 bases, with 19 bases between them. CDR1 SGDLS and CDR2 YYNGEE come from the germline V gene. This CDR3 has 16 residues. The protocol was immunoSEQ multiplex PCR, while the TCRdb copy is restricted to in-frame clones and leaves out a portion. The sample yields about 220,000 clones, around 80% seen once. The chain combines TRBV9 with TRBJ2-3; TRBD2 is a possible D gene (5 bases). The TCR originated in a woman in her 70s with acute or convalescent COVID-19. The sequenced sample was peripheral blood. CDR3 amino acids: CASSPPWGAGSDTQYF. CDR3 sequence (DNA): TGTGCCAGCAGCCCCCCATGGGGAGCTGGTTCAGATACGCAGTATTTT.